This is a list of T cell receptor beta chains from one sample in a study of T cells in Graves' hyperthyroidism and ophthalmopathy. Using its own MiXCR run on the multiplex PCR reads, TCRdb lists one record per CDR3 protein. The sample gives hundreds of thousands of distinct CDR3 sequences, roughly 18% of which show up once; under 20% is in the top ten. Sequencing input: blood. These receptors originate from a woman between 18 and 30 years old with Graves' ophthalmopathy. The CDR3 runs from the conserved cysteine through the conserved F or W. A D gene is named only where the DNA matches it firmly. Rows give clone size only sometimes, using once, few, many, or a class for an expanded clone.

d_gene,j_gene,abundance,v_gene,CDR3nt,CDR3aa
NA,TRBJ2-7,NA,TRBV6-2/TRBV6-3,TGTGCCAGCAGTTACGCCCGGGACGGAAGCGAGCAGTACTTC,CASSYARDGSEQYF
TRBD2,TRBJ2-4,NA,TRBV7-9,TGTGCCAGCAGCTCTGAGGGAGGGCTTGCGTACTTC,CASSSEGGLAYF
NA,TRBJ2-3,many,TRBV3-1,TGTGCCAGCAGCCAACGACTAGCAGATACGCAGTATTTT,CASSQRLADTQYF
NA,TRBJ1-2,NA,TRBV28,TGTGCCAGCAGTTTGGGGCTCGGGAGCGGATATGGCTACACCTTC,CASSLGLGSGYGYTF
NA,TRBJ2-1,NA,TRBV19,TGTGCCAGTAGTATAGATGGGGCAGGAAACTCCTACAATGAGCAGTTCTTC,CASSIDGAGNSYNEQFF
TRBD2,TRBJ2-1,many,TRBV6-2/TRBV6-3,TGTGCCAGCAGTTTTACAGCGGGAGGTTATGAGCAGTTCTTC,CASSFTAGGYEQFF
NA,TRBJ1-1,NA,TRBV19,TGTGCCAGTAGTCTTCACGTCGACACTGAAGCTTTCTTT,CASSLHVDTEAFF
NA,TRBJ2-1,many,TRBV28,TGTGCCAGCAGTTTGGCTGGGACTGTCACCTACAATGAGCAGTTCTTC,CASSLAGTVTYNEQFF
NA,TRBJ2-1,NA,TRBV7-2,TGTGCCAGCAGCCAGGGTGCAGGGTTCCCCTACAATGAGCAGTTCTTC,CASSQGAGFPYNEQFF
TRBD1,TRBJ2-1,NA,TRBV11-3,TGTGCCAGCAGCTTAAGGAACAGGGGGATCGATGAGCAGTTCTTC,CASSLRNRGIDEQFF
TRBD1,TRBJ1-4,few,TRBV7-9,TGTGCCAGCAGCTTCGGAGGGGGCGATGAAAAACTGTTTTTT,CASSFGGGDEKLFF
NA,TRBJ1-6,many,TRBV5-6,TGTGCCAGCAGCCAGGAGGCACGGAATTCACCCCTCCACTTT,CASSQEARNSPLHF
NA,TRBJ2-7,many,TRBV6-1,TGTGCCAGCAGTGAATTCGGGGCGCGCGAGCAGTACTTC,CASSEFGAREQYF
TRBD2,TRBJ2-2,NA,TRBV7-9,TGTGCCAGCAGCCGGATACGACTAGCGGGGAACACCGGGGAGCTGTTTTTT,CASSRIRLAGNTGELFF
NA,TRBJ1-1,many,TRBV2,TGTGCCAGCATCAGGGTTAGGGACACTGAAGCTTTCTTT,CASIRVRDTEAFF
NA,TRBJ1-4,few,TRBV20-1,TGCAGTGCGGGACGGACAACTAATGAAAAACTGTTTTTT,CSAGRTTNEKLFF
TRBD1,TRBJ1-2,few,TRBV18,TGTGCCAGCTCACTCAAGACAGGGGGCGCGTATGGCTACACCTTC,CASSLKTGGAYGYTF
NA,TRBJ2-1,many,TRBV30,TGTGCCTGGAGCGGGGCCAATGAGCAGTTCTTC,CAWSGANEQFF
NA,TRBJ2-4,many,TRBV2,TGTGCCAGCAGTGACTGGGGGGCCAAAAACATTCAGTACTTC,CASSDWGAKNIQYF
NA,TRBJ2-7,NA,TRBV19,TGTGCCAGTAGTAGTTTCCAATCGGGCTTTTTGGGCGAGCAGTACTTC,CASSSFQSGFLGEQYF
TRBD1,TRBJ1-1,few,TRBV19,TGTGCCAGTAGTATTCGACCGCGGACAGGGAGTGGTGAAGCTTTCTTT,CASSIRPRTGSGEAFF
NA,TRBJ1-2,NA,TRBV5-5,TGTGCCAGCAGCTTGGGACTTTTTAACTATGGCTACACCTTC,CASSLGLFNYGYTF